This TCR beta chain was documented in a study of human T cells and chemical hapten exposure. Stated time point: patch test 1, 2 weeks after DPC sensitization. Specified treatment: therapeutic diphenylcyclopropenone sensitization with weekly scalp DPC. General study results and limits: Donors in the study had alopecia, meaning their immune response may differ from healthy people's. Correlating positively with patch test score were the PT1 expanded TCR counts.

The sample holds a few counts of this clonotype. Its antigen is as yet unknown. TCRdb passed the RACE reads through MiXCR, listing each CDR3 protein once. Of tens of thousands of distinct CDR3 sequences listed, about 10% are singletons. The CDR3 is made up of 15 amino acids. Germline-derived CDR1 and CDR2 are MDHEN and SYDVKM. Germline trimming cut 6 bases from V and 6 bases from J; bases unmatched to any gene: 9. The sequenced sample was whole blood, obtained in connection with sensitization to the hapten diphenylcyclopropenone (DPC). The V and J genes are TRBV28 and TRBJ2-1; 9 bases line up with TRBD1. This receptor was obtained from a woman in her 50s with alopecia areata. Some clones in this sample may be carry-over from other donors' samples. The DNA of the CDR3 is TGTGCCAGCAGCCCCCGGACAGGGGCCTTCAATGAGCAGTTCTTC. The encoded protein is CASSPRTGAFNEQFF.